What follows are 25 T cell receptor beta chains derived from one specimen sequenced in a study of shared T cell receptors in the human thymus. Generated by immunoSEQ multiplex PCR, the TCRdb table keeps only in-frame clones and is missing some. The table records hundreds of thousands of clones, 70% to 90% of them present only once. These same records also appear under a second study, on human thymus T cells.

Sequencing input: thymocytes. The receptors derive from a boy in the first two years of life with a congenital heart defect.

The chain combines TRBV18 with TRBJ1-3, with D unclear. V shed 2 bases and J shed 0 bases, with 8 bases lying between them. CDR1 and CDR2 from the germline V gene are KGHSH and LQKENI. The CDR3 has 15 amino acids. CDR3 loop: CASSPGRDSGNTIYF. Here the CDR3 DNA reads TGTGCCAGCTCACCAGGGCGGGACTCTGGAAACACCATATATTTT. Variable domain in full (rest from reference TRBV18 and TRBJ1-3): NAGVMQNPRHLVRRRGQEARLRCSPMKGHSHVYWYRQLPEEGLKFMVYLQKENIIDESGMPKERFSAEFPKEGPSILRIQQVVRGDSAAYFCASSPGRDSGNTIYFGEGSWLTVV.

V gene TRBV28 combines with J gene TRBJ1-4; TRBD1 is a possible D gene (6 bases). Germline CDR1 and CDR2: MDHEN and SYDVKM. CDR3 length equals 17 residues. Trimming removed 5 bases at V and 0 bases at J, with 16 bases between. CDR3 sequence: CASSAGQPATTNEKLFF. In nucleotides, the CDR3 is TGTGCCAGCAGTGCCGGACAGCCAGCCACAACTAATGAAAAACTGTTTTTT.

This clone was observed a single time. The V gene is TRBV28, the J gene TRBJ1-2, with D perhaps TRBD1 (5 bases). V was clipped by 6 bases and J by 8 bases, with 13 bases between them. The length of the CDR3 is 12 residues. From germline, CDR1 is MDHEN and CDR2 SYDVKM. Here the CDR3 reads CASRPPRGGYTF. The CDR3 DNA reads as TGTGCCAGCAGACCCCCCCGGGGGGGCTACACCTTC.

The rearrangement links TRBV15 to TRBJ2-4, with a weak D call TRBD2 (6 bases). The CDR3 covers 20 residues. CDR1 is LNHNV and CDR2 is YYDKDF in the germline V gene (reference sequence). The V gene lost 4 bases and the J gene lost 0 bases, with 25 bases spanning the gap. Here the CDR3 DNA reads TGTGCCACCAGCATACCCTTACACCGGGACTCCGGCCTAGCCAAAAACATTCAGTACTTC. Translated, it gives CATSIPLHRDSGLAKNIQYF.

The V and J genes are TRBV5-1 and TRBJ2-7, with 7 bases aligning to TRBD1. This CDR3 has 14 residues. Germline V gene lookup returns CDR1 SGHRS and CDR2 YFSETQ. Trimming took 4 bases from V and 4 from J; bases not matched to a gene: 8. The CDR3 coding sequence is TGCGCCAGCAGCCAAAGGGACAGACATTACGAGCAGTACTTC. Translating gives CASSQRDRHYEQYF.

The V and J genes are TRBV4-2 and TRBJ1-2, with D hard to call. Germline V CDR1 and CDR2: LGHNA, YNFKEQ. V was shortened by 1 base and J by 8 bases, with 20 bases between the two germline ends. The CDR3 has 16 residues. CDR3 loop: CASSQGAPSPVYGYTF. In DNA form, the CDR3 reads TGTGCCAGCAGCCAAGGGGCCCCCTCACCGGTATACGGCTACACCTTC.

The chain employs TRBV7-8 and TRBJ1-6; D perhaps matches TRBD1 (6 bases). Germline assignment: CDR1 SGHVS and CDR2 FQNEAQ. Deletions cut 5 bases from V and 7 bases from J, with 18 bases between. The CDR3 is 16 amino acids. The CDR3 DNA reads as TGTGCCAGCAGCCAAAGGGGGGGAACAAAAAATTCACCCCTCCACTTT. Protein sequence: CASSQRGGTKNSPLHF.

The V and J genes are TRBV5-4 and TRBJ2-1; 9 positions match TRBD2. This CDR3 has 16 residues. Germline V gene lookup returns CDR1 SGHNT and CDR2 YYREEE (reference sequence). V gave up 4 bases and J gave up 3 bases; unmatched junction bases: 8. The CDR3, as DNA: TGTGCCAGCAGCCGGGGCGGGACTAGCATCTACAATGAGCAGTTCTTC. Encoded protein: CASSRGGTSIYNEQFF.

The chain is built from TRBV5-1 and TRBJ2-2; weak D call: TRBD1 (6 bases). Germline loops: CDR1 SGHRS, CDR2 YFSETQ. V lost 0 bases, J lost 4 bases, and 22 bases lay in between. CDR3 length: 19 amino acids. In nucleotides, the CDR3 is TGCGCCAGCAGCTTGGCCAGGGATGAGGACAGCCGCGGCACCGGGGAGCTGTTTTTT. This sequence encodes CASSLARDEDSRGTGELFF.

The J gene is TRBJ2-3, the V gene TRBV5-6; 12 nucleotides agree with TRBD2. Germline V gene lookup returns CDR1 SGHDT and CDR2 YYEEEE. The CDR3 extends over 16 amino acids. V was clipped by 4 bases and J by 4 bases; unmatched bases: 7. The CDR3 spells CASSVLAGGPSDTQYF. DNA of the CDR3: TGTGCCAGCAGCGTCCTAGCGGGGGGGCCGTCAGATACGCAGTATTTT.

The rearrangement links TRBV7-9 to TRBJ2-5, with a tentative D call TRBD1 (5 bases). The CDR3 loop spans 15 amino acids. The V gene's germline CDR1 is SEHNR and CDR2 FQNEAQ (reference sequence). Trimming shortened V by 4 bases and J by 1 base, and 13 bases separated the two germline ends. The CDR3 spells CASSSKQVLQETQYF. The CDR3 bases are TGTGCCAGCAGCTCTAAACAGGTGCTCCAAGAGACCCAGTACTTC. Full variable domain (rest looked up from reference TRBV7-9 and TRBJ2-5): DTGVSQNPRHKITKRGQNVTFRCDPISEHNRLYWYRQTLGQGPEFLTYFQNEAQLEKSRLLSDRFSAERPKGSFSTLEIQRTEQGDSAMYLCASSSKQVLQETQYFGPGTRLLVL.

The chain couples TRBV27 to TRBJ1-1, with unresolved D. The CDR3 sequence is 18 residues long. V was trimmed by 0 bases and J by 2 bases, leaving 19 bases between them. Per germline, CDR1 MNHEY and CDR2 SMNVEV (reference sequence). CDR3 DNA sequence: TGTGCCAGCAGTTTATCCCCCCCCGGGTGGCCCGTAAACACTGAAGCTTTCTTT. Protein product: CASSLSPPGWPVNTEAFF.

The V gene is TRBV7-9, the J gene TRBJ1-1, with D tentatively TRBD1 (6 bases). This CDR3 has 15 residues. CDR1 and CDR2 from the germline V gene are SEHNR and FQNEAQ (reference sequence). V dropped 5 bases and J dropped 3 bases, with 16 bases sitting between them. Here the CDR3 DNA reads TGTGCCAGCAGCCCCGCGGGGGGGCGCGACACTGAAGCTTTCTTT. It codes for CASSPAGGRDTEAFF.

The V call is TRBV19, the J call TRBJ1-2, with TRBD1 identical over 7 bases. The CDR3 covers 12 residues. Losses at the gene ends were 7 bases for V and 4 bases for J; bases not matched to a gene: 3. Looked up from germline, CDR1 is LNHDA and CDR2 is SQIVND (reference sequence). The CDR3 reads CASKRTGYGYTF. The CDR3 coding sequence is TGTGCCAGTAAAAGGACAGGCTATGGCTACACCTTC.

The V and J genes are TRBV7-9 and TRBJ2-3; perhaps TRBD1 as D (6 bases). The germline V and J ends were trimmed by 10 bases and 0 bases, with 20 bases remaining between them. Germline values: CDR1 SEHNR, CDR2 FQNEAQ (reference sequence). The CDR3 spans 16 residues. The DNA for the CDR3 is TGTGCCACCCAACAGGGAATAACCCCTAGCACAGATACGCAGTATTTT. This sequence encodes CATQQGITPSTDTQYF. Using reference TRBV7-9 and TRBJ2-3 for the parts outside the CDR3, the full variable domain is DTGVSQNPRHKITKRGQNVTFRCDPISEHNRLYWYRQTLGQGPEFLTYFQNEAQLEKSRLLSDRFSAERPKGSFSTLEIQRTEQGDSAMYLCATQQGITPSTDTQYFGPGTRLTVL.

The chain carries TRBV5-1 and TRBJ1-3; 8 nucleotides align to TRBD1. The CDR3 has 14 amino acids. Looked up from germline, CDR1 is SGHRS and CDR2 is YFSETQ. The trim removed 4 bases at V and 3 bases at J, leaving 3 bases unmatched. The CDR3 region is CASSPDRGGNTIYF. CDR3 bases: TGCGCCAGCAGCCCCGACAGGGGTGGAAACACCATATATTTT. The full variable domain, in which reference TRBV5-1 and TRBJ1-3 provide the parts outside the CDR3, is KAGVTQTPRYLIKTRGQQVTLSCSPISGHRSVSWYQQTPGQGLQFLFEYFSETQRNKGNFPGRFSGRQFSNSRSEMNVSTLELGDSALYLCASSPDRGGNTIYFGEGSWLTVV.

The rearrangement links TRBV14 to TRBJ1-1; perhaps TRBD1 as D (5 bases). The V end was cut by 3 bases, the J end by 9 bases, with 11 bases between. CDR1 is SGHDN, CDR2 FVKESK, per germline. The CDR3 runs to 12 residues. The CDR3 DNA follows: TGTGCCAGCAGCCAGGGGCCAGGGAAAGCTTTCTTT. Protein product: CASSQGPGKAFF.

This chain connects TRBV7-8 to TRBJ1-6; a weak D match, TRBD1 (6 bases). There are 15 residues in the CDR3. From germline, CDR1 is SGHVS and CDR2 FQNEAQ. Trimming took off 3 bases at V and 7 bases at J, with 13 bases between the two ends. The CDR3, as DNA: TGTGCCAGCAGCTTTCCAGGGGAATTCAATTCACCCCTCCACTTT. It encodes CASSFPGEFNSPLHF.

The chain joins TRBV2 to TRBJ2-1; 10 nucleotides agree with TRBD2. Per germline, CDR1 SNHLY and CDR2 FYNNEI. The CDR3 runs to 14 residues. Unmatched junction bases numbered 5, after V lost 8 bases and J lost 4 bases. CDR3 in amino acids: CASRGTSVYNEQFF. The CDR3 DNA sequence: TGTGCCAGCCGGGGGACTAGCGTTTACAATGAGCAGTTCTTC.

This clone is a singleton in its sample. The chain recombines TRBV4-3 with TRBJ1-5; TRBD1 agrees at 7 bases. CDR3 size: 16 residues. Germline loops: CDR1 LGHNA, CDR2 YSLEER. V gave up 0 bases and J gave up 4 bases; unmatched junction bases: 6. The CDR3 nucleotides are TGCGCCAGCAGCCAAGAGGTCCGGGACAGAAATCAGCCCCAGCATTTT. Its translation is CASSQEVRDRNQPQHF.

This rearrangement joins TRBV9 to TRBJ2-7; 8 bases fit TRBD1. In germline, CDR1 is SGDLS, CDR2 YYNGEE. V was clipped by 5 bases and J by 7 bases; unmatched bases: 14. The CDR3 extends over 15 amino acids. The CDR3, as DNA: TGTGCCAGCAGACAAGGGACAGGTGCCCTACGGGAGCAGTACTTC. Its translation is CASRQGTGALREQYF.

The J gene is TRBJ2-1, the V gene TRBV11-2; 10 nucleotides agree with TRBD2. Germline CDR1 reads SGHAT; CDR2 reads FQNNGV. This CDR3 comprises 16 residues. The junction had 8 bases not matched to a gene; V was cut back by 5 bases and J by 4 bases. This chain's CDR3 is CASSPGPSGRYNEQFF. The CDR3 DNA is TGTGCCAGCAGCCCGGGCCCTAGCGGGAGATACAATGAGCAGTTCTTC.

The rearrangement uses TRBV4-1 and TRBJ2-7, with TRBD2 as a possible D gene (6 bases). Trimming removed 1 base at V and 7 bases at J, with 23 bases between. The germline V gene encodes CDR1 MGHRA and CDR2 YSYEKL. The CDR3 extends over 17 amino acids. The CDR3: CASSQAPPHRGWIEQYF. CDR3 coding DNA: TGCGCCAGCAGCCAAGCTCCCCCTCATCGGGGGTGGATTGAGCAGTACTTC.

The chain employs TRBV28 and TRBJ2-7; D remains ambiguous. The V end lost 1 base, the J end lost 6 bases, and 7 bases lay between the germline ends. Germline assignment: CDR1 MDHEN and CDR2 SYDVKM. CDR3 length: 12 amino acids. CDR3 protein: CASSLSPLEQYF. The CDR3 DNA reads TGTGCCAGCAGTTTATCCCCTCTCGAGCAGTACTTC.

The chain links TRBV6-1 to TRBJ1-3; 9 nucleotides align to TRBD1. Germline assignment: CDR1 MNHNS and CDR2 SASEGT. This CDR3 contains 17 residues. V trimming: 4 bases; J trimming: 0 bases; junction bases outside the gene matches: 7. Written as DNA, the CDR3 is TGTGCCAGCAGTGGAGAGGGACAGGGTGACTCTGGAAACACCATATATTTT. As protein: CASSGEGQGDSGNTIYF.